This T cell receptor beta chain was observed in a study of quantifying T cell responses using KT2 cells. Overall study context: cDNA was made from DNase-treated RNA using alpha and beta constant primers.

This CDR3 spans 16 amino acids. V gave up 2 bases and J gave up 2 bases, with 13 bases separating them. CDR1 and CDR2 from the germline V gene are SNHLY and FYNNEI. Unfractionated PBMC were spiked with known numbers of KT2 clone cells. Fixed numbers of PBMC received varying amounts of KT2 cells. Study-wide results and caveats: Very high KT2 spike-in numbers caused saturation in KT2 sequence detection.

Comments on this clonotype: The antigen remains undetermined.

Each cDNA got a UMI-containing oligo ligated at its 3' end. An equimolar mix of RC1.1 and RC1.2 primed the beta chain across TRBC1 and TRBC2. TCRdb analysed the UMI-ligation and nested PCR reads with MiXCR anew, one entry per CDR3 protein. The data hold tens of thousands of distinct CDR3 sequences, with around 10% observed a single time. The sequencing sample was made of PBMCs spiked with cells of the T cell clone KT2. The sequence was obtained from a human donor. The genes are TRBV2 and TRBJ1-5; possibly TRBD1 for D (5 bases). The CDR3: CASSEMGLGGNQPQHF. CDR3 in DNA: TGTGCCAGCAGTGAAATGGGACTGGGAGGCAATCAGCCCCAGCATTTT.